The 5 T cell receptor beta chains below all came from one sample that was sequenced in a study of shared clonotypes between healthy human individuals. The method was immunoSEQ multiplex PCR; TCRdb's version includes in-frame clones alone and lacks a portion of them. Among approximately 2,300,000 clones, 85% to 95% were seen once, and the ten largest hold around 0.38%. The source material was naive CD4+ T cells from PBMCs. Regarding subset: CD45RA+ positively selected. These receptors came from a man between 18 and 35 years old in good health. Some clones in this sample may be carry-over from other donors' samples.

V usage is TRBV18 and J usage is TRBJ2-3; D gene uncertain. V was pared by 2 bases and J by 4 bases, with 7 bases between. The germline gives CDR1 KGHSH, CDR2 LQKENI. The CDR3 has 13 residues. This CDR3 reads CASSPFRADTQYF. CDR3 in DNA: TGTGCCAGCTCACCATTCAGAGCAGATACGCAGTATTTT.

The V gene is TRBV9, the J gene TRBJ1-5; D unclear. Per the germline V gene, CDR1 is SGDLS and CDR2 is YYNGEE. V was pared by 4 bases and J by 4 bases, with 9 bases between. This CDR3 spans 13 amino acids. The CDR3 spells CASSRRGNQPQHF. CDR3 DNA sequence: TGTGCCAGCAGCCGGCGAGGGAATCAGCCCCAGCATTTT.

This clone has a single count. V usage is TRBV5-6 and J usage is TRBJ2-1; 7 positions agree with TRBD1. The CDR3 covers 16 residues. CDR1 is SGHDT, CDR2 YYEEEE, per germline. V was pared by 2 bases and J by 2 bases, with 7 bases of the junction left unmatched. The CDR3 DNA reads TGTGCCAGCAGCTTTGGTGGGACAGCCCCCTACAATGAGCAGTTCTTC. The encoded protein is CASSFGGTAPYNEQFF. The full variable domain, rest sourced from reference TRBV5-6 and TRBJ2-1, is DAGVTQSPTHLIKTRGQQVTLRCSPKSGHDTVSWYQQALGQGPQFIFQYYEEEERQRGNFPDRFSGHQFPNYSSELNVNALLLGDSALYLCASSFGGTAPYNEQFFGPGTRLTVL.

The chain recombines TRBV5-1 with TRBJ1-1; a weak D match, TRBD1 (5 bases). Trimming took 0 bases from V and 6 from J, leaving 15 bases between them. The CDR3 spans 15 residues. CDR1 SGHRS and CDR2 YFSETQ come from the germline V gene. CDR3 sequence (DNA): TGCGCCAGCAGCTTGGAAAGCGGGGGGTTCTCTGAAGCTTTCTTT. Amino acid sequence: CASSLESGGFSEAFF. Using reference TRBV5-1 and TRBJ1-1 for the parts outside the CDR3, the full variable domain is KAGVTQTPRYLIKTRGQQVTLSCSPISGHRSVSWYQQTPGQGLQFLFEYFSETQRNKGNFPGRFSGRQFSNSRSEMNVSTLELGDSALYLCASSLESGGFSEAFFGQGTRLTVV.

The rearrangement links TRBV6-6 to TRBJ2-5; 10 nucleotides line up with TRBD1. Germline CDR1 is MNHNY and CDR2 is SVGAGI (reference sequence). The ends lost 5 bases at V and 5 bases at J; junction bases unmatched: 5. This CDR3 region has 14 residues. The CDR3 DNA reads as TGTGCCAGCAGTGTACGGACAGGGGGGGAGACCCAGTACTTC. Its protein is CASSVRTGGETQYF.